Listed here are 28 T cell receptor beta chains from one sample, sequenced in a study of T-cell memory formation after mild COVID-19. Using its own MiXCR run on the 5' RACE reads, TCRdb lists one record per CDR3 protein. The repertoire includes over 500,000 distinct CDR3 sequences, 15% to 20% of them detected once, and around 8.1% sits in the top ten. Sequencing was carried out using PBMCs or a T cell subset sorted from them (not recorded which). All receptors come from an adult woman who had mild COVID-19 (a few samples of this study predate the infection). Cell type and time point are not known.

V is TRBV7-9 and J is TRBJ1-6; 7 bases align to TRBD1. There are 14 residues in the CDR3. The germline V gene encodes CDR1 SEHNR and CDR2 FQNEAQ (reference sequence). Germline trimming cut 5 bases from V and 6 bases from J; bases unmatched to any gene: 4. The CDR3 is CASSRDSFNSPLHF. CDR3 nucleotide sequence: TGTGCCAGCAGCAGGGACAGCTTTAATTCACCCCTCCACTTT.

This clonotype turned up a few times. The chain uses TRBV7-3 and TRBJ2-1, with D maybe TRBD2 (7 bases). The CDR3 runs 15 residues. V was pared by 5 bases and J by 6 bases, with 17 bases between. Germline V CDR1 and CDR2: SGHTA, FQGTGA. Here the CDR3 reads CASSQTGGPSNEQFF. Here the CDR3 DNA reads TGTGCCAGCAGCCAGACGGGGGGCCCGAGCAATGAGCAGTTCTTC.

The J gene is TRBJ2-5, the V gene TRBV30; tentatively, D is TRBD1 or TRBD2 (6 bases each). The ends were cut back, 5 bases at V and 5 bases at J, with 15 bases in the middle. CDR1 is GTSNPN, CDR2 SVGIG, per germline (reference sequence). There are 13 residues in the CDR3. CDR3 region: CAWGALGGETQYF. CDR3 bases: TGTGCCTGGGGGGCGCTAGGGGGGGAGACCCAGTACTTC.

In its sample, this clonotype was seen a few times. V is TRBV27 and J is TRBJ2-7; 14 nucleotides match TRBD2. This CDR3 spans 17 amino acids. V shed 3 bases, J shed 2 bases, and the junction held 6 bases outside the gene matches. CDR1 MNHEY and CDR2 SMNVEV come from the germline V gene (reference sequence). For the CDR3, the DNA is TGTGCCAGCAGTTTGTCGGGACTAGCGGGGGCCACCTACGAGCAGTACTTC. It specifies CASSLSGLAGATYEQYF.

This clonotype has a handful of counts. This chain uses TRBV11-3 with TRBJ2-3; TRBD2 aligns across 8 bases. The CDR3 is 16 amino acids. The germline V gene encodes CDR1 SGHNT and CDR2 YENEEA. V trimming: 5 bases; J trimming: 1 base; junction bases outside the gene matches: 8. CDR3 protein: CASSTIAGRGTDTQYF. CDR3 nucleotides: TGTGCCAGCAGCACTATAGCGGGAAGGGGCACAGATACGCAGTATTTT. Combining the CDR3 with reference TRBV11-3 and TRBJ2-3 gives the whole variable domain EAGVVQSPRYKIIEKKQPVAFWCNPISGHNTLYWYLQNLGQGPELLIRYENEEAVDDSQLPKDRFSAERLKGVDSTLKIQPAELGDSAVYLCASSTIAGRGTDTQYFGPGTRLTVL.

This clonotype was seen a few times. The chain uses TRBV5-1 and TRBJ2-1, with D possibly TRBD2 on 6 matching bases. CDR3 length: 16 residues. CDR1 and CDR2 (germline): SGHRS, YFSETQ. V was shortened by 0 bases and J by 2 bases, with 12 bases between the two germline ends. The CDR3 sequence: CASSLVGGETYNEQFF. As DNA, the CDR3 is TGCGCCAGCAGCTTGGTAGGCGGGGAGACCTACAATGAGCAGTTCTTC. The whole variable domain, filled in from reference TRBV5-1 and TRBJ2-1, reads KAGVTQTPRYLIKTRGQQVTLSCSPISGHRSVSWYQQTPGQGLQFLFEYFSETQRNKGNFPGRFSGRQFSNSRSEMNVSTLELGDSALYLCASSLVGGETYNEQFFGPGTRLTVL.

CDR3 in DNA: TGTGCCAGCAGCTCACAGGCGACAGGGGCCCACGAGCAGTACTTC. Encoded protein: CASSSQATGAHEQYF. The chain combines TRBV7-9 with TRBJ2-7; 8 nucleotides align to TRBD1. Trimming at V came to 4 bases and at J to 5 bases, leaving 10 bases not matched to a gene. The CDR3 covers 15 residues. The V gene's germline CDR1 is SEHNR and CDR2 FQNEAQ (reference sequence).

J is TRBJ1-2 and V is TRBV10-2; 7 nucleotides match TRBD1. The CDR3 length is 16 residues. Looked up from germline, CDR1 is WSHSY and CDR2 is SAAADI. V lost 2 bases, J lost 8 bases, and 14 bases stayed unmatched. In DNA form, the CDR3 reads TGCGCCAGCAGTGAGATAGGAGGGGGCGGAAGTGGCGGCTACACCTTC. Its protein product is CASSEIGGGGSGGYTF.

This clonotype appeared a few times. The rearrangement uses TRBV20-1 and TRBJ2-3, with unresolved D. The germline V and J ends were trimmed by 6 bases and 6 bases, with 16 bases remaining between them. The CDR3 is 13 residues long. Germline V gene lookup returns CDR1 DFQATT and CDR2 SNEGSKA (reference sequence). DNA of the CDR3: TGCAGTGCCTTGCTGGGATCGGCGGATACGCAGTATTTT. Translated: CSALLGSADTQYF.

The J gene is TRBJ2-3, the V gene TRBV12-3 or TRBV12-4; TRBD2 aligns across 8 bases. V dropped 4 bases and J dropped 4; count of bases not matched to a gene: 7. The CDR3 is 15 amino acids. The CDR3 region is CASSSTLAGADTQYF. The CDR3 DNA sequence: TGTGCCAGCAGTTCGACCCTAGCGGGCGCAGATACGCAGTATTTT.

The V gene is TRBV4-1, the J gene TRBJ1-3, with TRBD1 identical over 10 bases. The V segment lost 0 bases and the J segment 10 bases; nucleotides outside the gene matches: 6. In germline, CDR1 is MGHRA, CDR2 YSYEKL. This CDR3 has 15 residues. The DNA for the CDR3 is TGCGCCAGCAGCCAAGAAGGAGGGACAGGGGAGACCATATATTTT. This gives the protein CASSQEGGTGETIYF.

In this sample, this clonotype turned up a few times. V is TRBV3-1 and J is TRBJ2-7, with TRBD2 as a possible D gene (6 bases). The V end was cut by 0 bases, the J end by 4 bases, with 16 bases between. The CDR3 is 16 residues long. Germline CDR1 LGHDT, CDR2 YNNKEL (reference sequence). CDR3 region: CASSQEWREREYEQYF. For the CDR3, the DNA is TGTGCCAGCAGCCAAGAGTGGAGGGAAAGGGAGTACGAGCAGTACTTC.

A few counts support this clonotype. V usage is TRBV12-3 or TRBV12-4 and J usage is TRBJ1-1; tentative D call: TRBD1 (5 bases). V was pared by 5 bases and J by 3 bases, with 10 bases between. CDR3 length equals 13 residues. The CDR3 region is CASSRREDTEAFF. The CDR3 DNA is TGTGCCAGCAGTCGCAGGGAGGACACTGAAGCTTTCTTT.

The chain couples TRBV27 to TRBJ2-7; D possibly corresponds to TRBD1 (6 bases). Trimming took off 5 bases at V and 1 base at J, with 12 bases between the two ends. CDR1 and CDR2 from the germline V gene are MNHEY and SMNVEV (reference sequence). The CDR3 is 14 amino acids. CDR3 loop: CASSQDSTSYEQYF. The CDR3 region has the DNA TGTGCCAGCAGTCAGGACAGCACGTCCTACGAGCAGTACTTC.

CDR3 bases: TGCAGTGCTGCCTTTGGGGGCCCGGAGACCCAGTACTTC. Protein sequence: CSAAFGGPETQYF. The rearrangement uses TRBV20-1 and TRBJ2-5; TRBD1 is a possible D gene (6 bases). The germline CDR1 and CDR2 sequences are DFQATT and SNEGSKA (reference sequence). V lost 5 bases to trimming and J lost 5 bases, with 15 bases between them. This CDR3 is built from 13 residues.

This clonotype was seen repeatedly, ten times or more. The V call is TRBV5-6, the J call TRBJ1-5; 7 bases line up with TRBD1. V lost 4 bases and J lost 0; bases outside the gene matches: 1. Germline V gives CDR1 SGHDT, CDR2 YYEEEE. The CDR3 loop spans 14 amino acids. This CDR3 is CASSRDSSNQPQHF. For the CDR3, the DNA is TGTGCCAGCAGCAGGGACAGTAGCAATCAGCCCCAGCATTTT.

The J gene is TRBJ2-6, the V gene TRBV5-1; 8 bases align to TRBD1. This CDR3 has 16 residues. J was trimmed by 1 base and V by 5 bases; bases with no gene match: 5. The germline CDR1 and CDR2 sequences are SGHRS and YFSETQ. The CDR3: CASSGQGRSGANVLTF. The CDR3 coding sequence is TGCGCCAGCAGTGGACAGGGAAGGTCTGGGGCCAACGTCCTGACTTTC.

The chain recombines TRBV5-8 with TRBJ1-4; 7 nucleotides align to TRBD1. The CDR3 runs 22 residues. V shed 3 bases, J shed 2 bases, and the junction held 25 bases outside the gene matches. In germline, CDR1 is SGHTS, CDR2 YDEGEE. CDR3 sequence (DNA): TGTGCCAGCAGCTCGACCCACCTTTATTTAGAAAGGGGGCCAGAGACTAATGAAAAACTGTTTTTT. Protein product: CASSSTHLYLERGPETNEKLFF. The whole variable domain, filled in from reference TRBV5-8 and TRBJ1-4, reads EAGVTQSPTHLIKTRGQQATLRCSPISGHTSVYWYQQALGLGLQFLLWYDEGEERNRGNFPPRFSGRQFPNYSSELNVNALELEDSALYLCASSSTHLYLERGPETNEKLFFGSGTQLSVL.

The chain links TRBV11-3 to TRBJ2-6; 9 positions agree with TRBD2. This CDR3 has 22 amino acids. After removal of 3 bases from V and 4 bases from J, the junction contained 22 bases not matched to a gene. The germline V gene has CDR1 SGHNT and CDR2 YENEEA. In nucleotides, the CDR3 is TGTGCCAGCAGCTTTGAGATTGCCCTGAATAGCGGGAGTTTCGAGGGGGCCAACGTCCTGACTTTC. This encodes CASSFEIALNSGSFEGANVLTF.

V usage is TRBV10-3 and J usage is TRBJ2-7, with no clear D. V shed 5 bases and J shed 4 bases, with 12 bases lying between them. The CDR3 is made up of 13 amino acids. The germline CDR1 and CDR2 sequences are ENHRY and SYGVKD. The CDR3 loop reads CAISPGGRYEQYF. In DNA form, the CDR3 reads TGTGCCATCAGTCCAGGTGGCAGATACGAGCAGTACTTC.

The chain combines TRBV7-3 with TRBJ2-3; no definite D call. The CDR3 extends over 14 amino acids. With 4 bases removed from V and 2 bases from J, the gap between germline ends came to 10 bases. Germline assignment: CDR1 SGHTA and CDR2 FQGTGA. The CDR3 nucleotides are TGTGCCAGCAGCTCCTCGGCGGTCACAGATACGCAGTATTTT. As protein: CASSSSAVTDTQYF.

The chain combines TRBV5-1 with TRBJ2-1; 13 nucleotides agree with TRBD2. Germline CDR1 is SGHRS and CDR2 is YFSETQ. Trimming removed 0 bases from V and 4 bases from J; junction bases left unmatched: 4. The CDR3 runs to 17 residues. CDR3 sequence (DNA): TGCGCCAGCAGCTTGGGGGGACTAGCGGGGCAGTACAATGAGCAGTTCTTC. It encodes CASSLGGLAGQYNEQFF. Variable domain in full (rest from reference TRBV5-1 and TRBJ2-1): KAGVTQTPRYLIKTRGQQVTLSCSPISGHRSVSWYQQTPGQGLQFLFEYFSETQRNKGNFPGRFSGRQFSNSRSEMNVSTLELGDSALYLCASSLGGLAGQYNEQFFGPGTRLTVL.

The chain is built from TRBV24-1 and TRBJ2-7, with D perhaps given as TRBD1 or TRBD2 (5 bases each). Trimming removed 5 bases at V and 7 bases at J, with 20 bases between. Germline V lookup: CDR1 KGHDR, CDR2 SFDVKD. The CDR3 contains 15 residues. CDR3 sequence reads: CATSVTGTPPGEQYF. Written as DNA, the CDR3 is TGTGCCACCAGTGTTACCGGGACCCCTCCGGGGGAGCAGTACTTC.

CDR3 DNA: TGCGCCAGCAGCGCCGGGACGGGTATCCTACAAGGTGAGCAGTTCTTC. Translating gives CASSAGTGILQGEQFF. This chain connects TRBV5-1 to TRBJ2-1; D is tentatively TRBD1 or TRBD2 (5 bases each). The V gene lost 4 bases and the J gene lost 9 bases, with 23 bases spanning the gap. The CDR3 runs 16 residues. Germline values: CDR1 SGHRS, CDR2 YFSETQ. Using reference TRBV5-1 and TRBJ2-1 for the parts outside the CDR3, the full variable domain is KAGVTQTPRYLIKTRGQQVTLSCSPISGHRSVSWYQQTPGQGLQFLFEYFSETQRNKGNFPGRFSGRQFSNSRSEMNVSTLELGDSALYLCASSAGTGILQGEQFFGPGTRLTVL.

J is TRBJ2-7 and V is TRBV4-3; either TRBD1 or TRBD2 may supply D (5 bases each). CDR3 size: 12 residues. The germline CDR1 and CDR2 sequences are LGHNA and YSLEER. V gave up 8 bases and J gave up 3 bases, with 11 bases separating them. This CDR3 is CASEDGGYEQYF. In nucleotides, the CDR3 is TGCGCCAGCGAGGATGGGGGCTACGAGCAGTACTTC.

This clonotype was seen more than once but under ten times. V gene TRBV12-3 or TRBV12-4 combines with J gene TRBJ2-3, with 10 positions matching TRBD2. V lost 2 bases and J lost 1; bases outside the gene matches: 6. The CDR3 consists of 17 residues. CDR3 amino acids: CASSLWLAGAGTDTQYF. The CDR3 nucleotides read TGTGCCAGCAGTTTATGGCTAGCGGGGGCGGGCACAGATACGCAGTATTTT.

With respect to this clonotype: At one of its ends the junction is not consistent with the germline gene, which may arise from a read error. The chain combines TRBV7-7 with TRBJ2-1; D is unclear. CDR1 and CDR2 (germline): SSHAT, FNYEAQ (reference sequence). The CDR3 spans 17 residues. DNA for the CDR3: TGTGACAGCAGCTTAGATGGCGGCCCCAGCTCCTACAATGAGCAGTTCTTC. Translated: CDSSLDGGPSSYNEQFF.

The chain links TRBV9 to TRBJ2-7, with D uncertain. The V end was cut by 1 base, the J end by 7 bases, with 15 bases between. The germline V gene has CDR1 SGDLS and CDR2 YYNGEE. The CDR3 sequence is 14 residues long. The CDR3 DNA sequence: TGTGCCAGCAGCGTAAGTGACTCCCCTCGGGAGCAGTACTTC. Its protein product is CASSVSDSPREQYF.